The 15 T cell receptor beta chains in this list originate from one sample, sequenced in a study of blood T cells in healthy people across ages (dated by TCRdb to the mid-2010s). Libraries were prepared through 5' RACE. The sample was run on an Illumina HiSeq 2500. The second PCR ran for roughly 7 to 11 cycles and used a J-beta primer mix along with a sample-barcoded 5' primer. TCRdb handled the public reads itself, with Q25 trimming in fastp and clone calling in MiXCR, and kept productive beta chains. Each CDR3 protein gets just one entry, which takes the most common genes and DNA from the rows behind it. Present in this sample are 710,000 or so distinct CDR3 sequences, about a fifth of which were seen just once. About 22% of the sample comes from the top ten. Material: blood. These receptors all come from a man in his 70s in good health.

Only a few counts were recorded for this clonotype. This rearrangement joins TRBV12-3 or TRBV12-4 to TRBJ2-7, with D possibly called TRBD1 or TRBD2 (6 bases each). The CDR3 is made up of 15 amino acids. Deletions cut 5 bases from V and 0 bases from J, with 14 bases between. The CDR3 nucleotides read TGTGCCAGCAGTCCCCGGGGGCCCAGCTCCTACGAGCAGTACTTC. Amino acids: CASSPRGPSSYEQYF.

The J gene is TRBJ2-2, the V gene TRBV7-3; either TRBD1 or TRBD2 may fit D (5 bases each). Germline V gene data show CDR1 as SGHTA and CDR2 as FQGTGA. V lost 4 bases, J lost 6 bases, and 12 bases lay in between. The CDR3 totals 14 residues. CDR3 coding DNA: TGTGCCAGCAGCTCATATGTGGGGGCCGGGGAGCTGTTTTTT. Its translation: CASSSYVGAGELFF.

This clonotype has only a few counts. The chain joins TRBV12-3 or TRBV12-4 to TRBJ1-1; no firm D call. Trimming removed 5 bases at V and 0 bases at J, with 16 bases between. CDR3 size: 16 residues. The CDR3 DNA reads TGTGCCAGCAGTCCTCCCGGGTCTAGGGTGAACACTGAAGCTTTCTTT. As protein: CASSPPGSRVNTEAFF.

The chain combines TRBV20-1 with TRBJ1-2; D ambiguous. CDR1 is DFQATT and CDR2 is SNEGSKA in the germline V gene (reference sequence). V was cut by 4 bases and J by 0 bases, with 12 bases left in between. The CDR3 sequence is 14 residues long. The CDR3 DNA follows: TGCAGTGCTACAACCCCCGAGGCTAACTATGGCTACACCTTC. Encoded protein: CSATTPEANYGYTF.

The chain links TRBV5-5 to TRBJ2-3; the match to TRBD1 covers 8 bases. Germline CDR1 SGHKS, CDR2 YYEKEE (reference sequence). This CDR3 is 14 amino acids long. With V trimmed by 0 bases and J by 6 bases, 3 bases remained unmatched. The CDR3 reads CASSLETGGDTQYF. CDR3 in DNA: TGTGCCAGCAGCTTGGAAACAGGGGGGGATACGCAGTATTTT.

This clonotype appeared many times. This sequence joins TRBV12-3 or TRBV12-4 and TRBJ1-2; 7 bases are a match to TRBD1. V lost 6 bases and J lost 4; bases outside the gene matches: 5. The CDR3 sequence is 13 residues long. The CDR3 is CASSPGQAYGYTF. The CDR3 region has the DNA TGTGCCAGCAGCCCAGGACAGGCCTATGGCTACACCTTC.

V and J are TRBV20-1 and TRBJ1-1; TRBD1 might be the D (5 bases). The CDR3 extends over 14 amino acids. Germline V gives CDR1 DFQATT, CDR2 SNEGSKA (reference sequence). V was shortened by 1 base and J by 4 bases, with 13 bases between the two germline ends. DNA for the CDR3: TGCAGTGCTAGAGGAGGAGGGGAGCGCACTGAAGCTTTCTTT. Translation: CSARGGGERTEAFF.

This clonotype occurred a few times. The J gene is TRBJ2-2, the V gene TRBV10-3; 9 bases match TRBD1. V shed 10 bases, J shed 7 bases, and the junction held 7 bases outside the gene matches. CDR1 and CDR2 (germline): ENHRY, SYGVKD. The CDR3 covers 13 residues. Here the CDR3 reads CATRQGDGGELFF. The CDR3 nucleotides read TGTGCCACCCGACAGGGGGACGGCGGGGAGCTGTTTTTT.

The gene calls are TRBV5-1 and TRBJ2-5; 7 bases fit TRBD2. The CDR3 is 15 residues long. Trimming cost V 4 bases and J 1 base; bases outside gene matches: 7. Germline CDR1 and CDR2: SGHRS and YFSETQ. CDR3 sequence: CASSHRDYLQETQYF. CDR3 nucleotides: TGCGCCAGCAGCCACCGGGACTACCTCCAAGAGACCCAGTACTTC.

The chain's CDR3 is CSARALHGYTF. The CDR3 coding sequence is TGCAGTGCGAGGGCTTTGCACGGCTACACCTTC. V gene TRBV20-1 combines with J gene TRBJ1-2; D is unclear. The CDR3 is made up of 11 amino acids. The V end lost 6 bases, the J end lost 8 bases, and 13 bases lay between the germline ends. CDR1 is DFQATT, CDR2 SNEGSKA, per germline (reference sequence).

The rearrangement links TRBV12-3 or TRBV12-4 to TRBJ2-1, with 10 bases aligning to TRBD1. Gene TRBJ2-7 matches the end of the DNA better, so the J call may be wrong. This CDR3 contains 13 residues. CDR3 in DNA: TGTGCCAGCAGTCGGGACAGGGGAGGCGAGCAGTACTTC. Encoded protein: CASSRDRGGEQYF.

The chain's CDR3 is CSARKGNSPPTDTQYF. In nucleotides, the CDR3 is TGCAGTGCCCGAAAGGGGAACTCCCCCCCCACAGATACGCAGTATTTT. This rearrangement joins TRBV20-1 to TRBJ2-3; weak D call: TRBD1 (5 bases). The germline V and J ends were trimmed by 6 bases and 2 bases, with 21 bases remaining between them. Germline values: CDR1 DFQATT, CDR2 SNEGSKA (reference sequence). The CDR3 is 16 residues long.

This clonotype appeared a few times. The rearrangement joins TRBV20-1 to TRBJ1-5; 11 nucleotides line up with TRBD1. The germline CDR1 and CDR2 sequences are DFQATT and SNEGSKA (reference sequence). The CDR3 length is 15 residues. J was trimmed by 9 bases and V by 3 bases; bases with no gene match: 10. The CDR3 region is CSARGPGQGVSPQHF. CDR3 nucleotides: TGCAGTGCTAGGGGCCCGGGACAGGGGGTTTCGCCCCAGCATTTT.

Only a few counts were recorded for this clonotype. With a much larger clone just one base away, this may be a read error. This rearrangement joins TRBV12-3 or TRBV12-4 to TRBJ2-3; D gene unclear. Trimming pared 3 bases from V and 5 bases from J, leaving 6 bases between. The CDR3 loop spans 12 amino acids. In nucleotides, the CDR3 is TGTGCCAGCAGTTTGTGGGTAGATACGCAGTATTTT. It specifies CASSLWVDTQYF.

This clonotype was seen a handful of times. CDR3 sequence reads: CASSLGQGDGGELFF. DNA of the CDR3: TGCGCCAGCAGCTTGGGACAGGGGGACGGCGGGGAGCTGTTTTTT. The gene calls are TRBV5-1 and TRBJ2-2; 9 nucleotides match TRBD1. This CDR3 is built from 15 residues. J was trimmed by 7 bases and V by 0 bases; bases with no gene match: 4. Germline V lookup: CDR1 SGHRS, CDR2 YFSETQ.